These 7 T cell receptor beta chains came from one sample sequenced in a study of T-cell memory formation after mild COVID-19. TCRdb reprocessed the 5' RACE reads via MiXCR and lists one record per CDR3 protein. The sample has hundreds of thousands of distinct CDR3 sequences, 23% seen once; the top ten hold less than 15%. Sequencing was done on a sample of PBMCs or a T cell subset sorted from them (not recorded which). All receptors come from an adult woman who had mild COVID-19 (a few samples of this study predate the infection). Cell type and time point are not known.

This clonotype was seen only a few times. This chain uses TRBV7-9 with TRBJ2-7; TRBD2 agrees at 14 bases. Germline assignment: CDR1 SEHNR and CDR2 FQNEAQ (reference sequence). Trimming at V came to 5 bases and at J to 6 bases, leaving 9 bases not matched to a gene. The CDR3 runs 16 residues. The DNA for the CDR3 is TGTGCCAGCAGCCGCAACCAGGGACTAGCGGGAGTCGAGCAGTACTTC. Its translation: CASSRNQGLAGVEQYF.

A few counts support this clonotype. V and J are TRBV3-1 and TRBJ1-6; no firm D call. Deletions cut 9 bases from V and 5 bases from J, with 14 bases between. The germline gives CDR1 LGHDT, CDR2 YNNKEL (reference sequence). The CDR3 consists of 14 residues. The CDR3 DNA is TGTGCCAGTAGAATGGGCAATAATAATTCACCCCTCCACTTT. The encoded protein is CASRMGNNNSPLHF.

This clonotype was detected once. The chain couples TRBV6-2 or TRBV6-3 to TRBJ1-2, with TRBD1 matching over 7 bases. Germline V CDR1 and CDR2: MNHEY, SVGEGT. Trimming at V came to 1 base and at J to 3 bases, leaving 2 bases not matched to a gene. CDR3 length: 14 amino acids. The CDR3 DNA reads as TGTGCCAGCAGTTACTTCGACAGGGACTATGGCTACACCTTC. It translates to CASSYFDRDYGYTF.

The V call is TRBV4-1, the J call TRBJ1-2; 7 nucleotides align to TRBD1. Looked up from germline, CDR1 is MGHRA and CDR2 is YSYEKL. V dropped 0 bases and J dropped 4; count of bases not matched to a gene: 17. The CDR3 is 19 residues long. The CDR3 loop reads CASSQDPPTGLEGPYGYTF. CDR3 sequence (DNA): TGCGCCAGCAGCCAAGATCCCCCGACAGGGTTGGAGGGTCCCTATGGCTACACCTTC.

The V gene is TRBV6-5, the J gene TRBJ2-3, with D maybe TRBD1 (7 bases). The CDR3 totals 14 residues. V was pared by 4 bases and J by 4 bases, with 12 bases between. Germline CDR1 reads MNHEY; CDR2 reads SVGAGI. The CDR3 coding sequence is TGTGCCAGCAGTTTGGCCAGGGGGGCAGATACGCAGTATTTT. This gives the protein CASSLARGADTQYF.

This clonotype was seen a single time. The chain's CDR3 is CASSARLAGGSDTQYF. The CDR3, as DNA: TGTGCCAGCAGCGCGAGGCTAGCGGGAGGGTCAGATACGCAGTATTTT. This chain uses TRBV3-1 with TRBJ2-3; 12 bases line up with TRBD2. CDR1 and CDR2 from the germline V gene are LGHDT and YNNKEL (reference sequence). This CDR3 region has 16 residues. Germline trimming cut 5 bases from V and 4 bases from J; bases unmatched to any gene: 7.

This clonotype was observed a handful of times. CDR3 in amino acids: CASTVDSGSPPQYF. As DNA, the CDR3 is TGTGCCAGCACCGTCGATAGCGGGAGTCCCCCCCAGTACTTC. V is TRBV11-2 and J is TRBJ2-5; 9 nucleotides agree with TRBD2. Germline values: CDR1 SGHAT, CDR2 FQNNGV. Trimming at V came to 7 bases and at J to 9 bases, leaving 12 bases not matched to a gene. This CDR3 region has 14 residues.